This TCR beta chain was recovered during a study of immune evolution from preneoplasia to lung adenocarcinoma. Clones were read by immunoSEQ multiplex PCR, and TCRdb kept only the in-frame ones, dropping some. This sample has fewer than 4,500 clones, with roughly 85% found just once. Two lung cancer pathologists independently confirmed each histologic diagnosis. Trimming took off 0 bases at V and 2 bases at J, with 9 bases between the two ends. Germline CDR1 is SGDLS and CDR2 is YYNGEE. CDR3 length equals 14 residues. The chain couples TRBV9 to TRBJ2-7, with a weak D call TRBD1 (5 bases). Sequenced input: FFPE invasive lung adenocarcinoma tissue. This receptor was taken from a person in their fifties with lung adenocarcinoma. As DNA, the CDR3 is TGTGCCAGCAGCGTAGATCCGGACACCTACGAGCAGTACTTC. Residues: CASSVDPDTYEQYF.